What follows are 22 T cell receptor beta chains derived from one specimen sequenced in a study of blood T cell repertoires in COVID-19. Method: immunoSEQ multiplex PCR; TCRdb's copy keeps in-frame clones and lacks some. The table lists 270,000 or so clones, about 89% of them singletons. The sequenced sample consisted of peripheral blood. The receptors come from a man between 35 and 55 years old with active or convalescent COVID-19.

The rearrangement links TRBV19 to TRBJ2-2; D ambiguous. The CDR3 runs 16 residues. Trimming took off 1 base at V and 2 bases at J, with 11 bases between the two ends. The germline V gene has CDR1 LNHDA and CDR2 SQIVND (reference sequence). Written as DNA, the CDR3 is TGTGCCAGTAGTATAGCGTCTGGCCTCAACACCGGGGAGCTGTTTTTT. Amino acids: CASSIASGLNTGELFF.

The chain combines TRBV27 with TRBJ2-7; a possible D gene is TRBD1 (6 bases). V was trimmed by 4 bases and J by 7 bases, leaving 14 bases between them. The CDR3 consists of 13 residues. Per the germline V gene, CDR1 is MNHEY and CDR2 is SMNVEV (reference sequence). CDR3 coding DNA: TGTGCCAGCAGTTCCCGGGACATTCTTGAGCAGTACTTC. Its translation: CASSSRDILEQYF.

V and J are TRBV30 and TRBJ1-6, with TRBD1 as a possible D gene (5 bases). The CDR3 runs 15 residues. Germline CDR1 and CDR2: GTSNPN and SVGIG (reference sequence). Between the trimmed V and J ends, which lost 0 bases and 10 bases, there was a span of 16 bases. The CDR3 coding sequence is TGTGCCTGGAGTGTAAAGGCCAGGGATAGGTCACCCCTCCACTTT. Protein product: CAWSVKARDRSPLHF. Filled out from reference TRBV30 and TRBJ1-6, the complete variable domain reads SQTIHQWPATLVQPVGSPLSLECTVEGTSNPNLYWYRQAAGRGLQLLFYSVGIGQISSEVPQNLSASRPQDRQFILSSKKLLLSDSGFYLCAWSVKARDRSPLHFGNGTRLTVT.

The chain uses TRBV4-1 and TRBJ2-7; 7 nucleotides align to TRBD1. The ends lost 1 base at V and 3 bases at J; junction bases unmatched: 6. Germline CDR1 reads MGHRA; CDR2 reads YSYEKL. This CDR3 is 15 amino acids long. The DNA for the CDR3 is TGCGCCAGCAGCCAAGTGACAGGGTGGGACTACGAGCAGTACTTC. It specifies CASSQVTGWDYEQYF.

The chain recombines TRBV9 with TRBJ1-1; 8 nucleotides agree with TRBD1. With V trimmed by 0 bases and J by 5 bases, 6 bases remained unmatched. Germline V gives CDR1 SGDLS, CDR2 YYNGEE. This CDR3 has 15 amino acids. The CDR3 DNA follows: TGTGCCAGCAGCGTAGATCAGGGGGCAGGGACTGAAGCTTTCTTT. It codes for CASSVDQGAGTEAFF.

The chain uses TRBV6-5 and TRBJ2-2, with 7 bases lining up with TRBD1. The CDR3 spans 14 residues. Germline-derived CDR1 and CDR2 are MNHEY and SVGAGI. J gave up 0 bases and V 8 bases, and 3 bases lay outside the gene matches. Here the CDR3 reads CASSRGTNTGELFF. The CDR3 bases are TGTGCCAGCTCCAGGGGGACGAACACCGGGGAGCTGTTTTTT.

This CDR3 reads CASSFGGDTGELFF. Written as DNA, the CDR3 is TGTGCCAGCAGCTTTGGAGGGGACACCGGGGAGCTGTTTTTT. The chain is built from TRBV9 and TRBJ2-2; D might be TRBD2 (6 bases). The germline CDR1 and CDR2 sequences are SGDLS and YYNGEE. This CDR3 contains 14 residues. The germline V and J ends were trimmed by 4 bases and 3 bases, with 10 bases remaining between them.

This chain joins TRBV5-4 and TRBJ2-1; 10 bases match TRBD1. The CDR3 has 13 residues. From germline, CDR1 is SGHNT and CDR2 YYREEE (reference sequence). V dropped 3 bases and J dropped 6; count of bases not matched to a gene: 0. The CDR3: CASSWTGGNEQFF. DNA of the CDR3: TGTGCCAGCAGCTGGACAGGGGGCAATGAGCAGTTCTTC. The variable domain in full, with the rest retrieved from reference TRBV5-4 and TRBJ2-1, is ETGVTQSPTHLIKTRGQQVTLRCSSQSGHNTVSWYQQALGQGPQFIFQYYREEENGRGNFPPRFSGLQFPNYSSELNVNALELDDSALYLCASSWTGGNEQFFGPGTRLTVL.

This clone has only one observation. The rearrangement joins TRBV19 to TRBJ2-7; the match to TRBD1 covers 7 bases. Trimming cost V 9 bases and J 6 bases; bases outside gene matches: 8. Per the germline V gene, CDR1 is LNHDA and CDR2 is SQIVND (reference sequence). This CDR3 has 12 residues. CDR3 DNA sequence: TGTGCCAGCTCCCCCCAGGGGGTCGAGCAGTACTTC. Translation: CASSPQGVEQYF.

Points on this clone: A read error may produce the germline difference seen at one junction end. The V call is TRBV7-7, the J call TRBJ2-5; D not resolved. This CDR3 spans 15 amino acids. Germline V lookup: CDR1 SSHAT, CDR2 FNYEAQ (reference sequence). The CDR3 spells CASSLGSAPGETQYF. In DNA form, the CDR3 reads TGTGCTAGCAGCTTAGGCAGCGCCCCCGGGGAGACCCAGTACTTC.

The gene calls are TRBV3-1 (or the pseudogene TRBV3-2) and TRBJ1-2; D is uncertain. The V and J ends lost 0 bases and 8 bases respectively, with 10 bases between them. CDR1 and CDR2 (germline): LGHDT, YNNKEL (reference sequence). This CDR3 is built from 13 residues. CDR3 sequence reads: CASSQEELRGYTF. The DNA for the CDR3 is TGTGCCAGCAGCCAAGAAGAACTGAGAGGCTACACCTTC.

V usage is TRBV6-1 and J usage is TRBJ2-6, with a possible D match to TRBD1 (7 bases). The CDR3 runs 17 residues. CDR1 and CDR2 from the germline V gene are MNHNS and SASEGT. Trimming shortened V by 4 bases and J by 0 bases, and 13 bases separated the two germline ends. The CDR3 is CASSGQGGSSGANVLTF. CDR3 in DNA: TGTGCCAGCAGTGGACAGGGAGGAAGCTCTGGGGCCAACGTCCTGACTTTC.

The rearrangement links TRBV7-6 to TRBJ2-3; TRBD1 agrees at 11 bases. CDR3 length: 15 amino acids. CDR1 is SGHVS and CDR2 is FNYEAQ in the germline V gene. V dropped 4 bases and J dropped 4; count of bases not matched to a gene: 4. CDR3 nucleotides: TGTGCCAGCAGCTATAGGACAGGGGGCGCAGATACGCAGTATTTT. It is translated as CASSYRTGGADTQYF.

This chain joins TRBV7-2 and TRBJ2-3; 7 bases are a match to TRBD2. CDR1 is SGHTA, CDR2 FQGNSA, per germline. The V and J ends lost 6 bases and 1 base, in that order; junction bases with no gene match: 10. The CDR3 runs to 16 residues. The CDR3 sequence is CASSPARSGGTDTQYF. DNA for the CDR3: TGTGCCAGCAGTCCGGCCAGAAGCGGGGGCACAGATACGCAGTATTTT.

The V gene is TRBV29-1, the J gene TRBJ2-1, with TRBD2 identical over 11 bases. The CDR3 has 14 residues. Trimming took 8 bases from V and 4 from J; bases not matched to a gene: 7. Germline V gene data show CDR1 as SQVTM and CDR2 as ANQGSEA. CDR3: CSSSVAGGYNEQFF. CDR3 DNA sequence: TGCAGCTCCAGCGTAGCGGGGGGGTACAATGAGCAGTTCTTC.

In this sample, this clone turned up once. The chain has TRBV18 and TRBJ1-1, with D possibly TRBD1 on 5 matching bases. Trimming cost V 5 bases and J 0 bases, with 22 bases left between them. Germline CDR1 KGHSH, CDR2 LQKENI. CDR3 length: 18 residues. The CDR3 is CASSSQENRRLMNTEAFF. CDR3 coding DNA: TGTGCCAGCTCATCGCAAGAGAACAGGCGACTTATGAACACTGAAGCTTTCTTT.

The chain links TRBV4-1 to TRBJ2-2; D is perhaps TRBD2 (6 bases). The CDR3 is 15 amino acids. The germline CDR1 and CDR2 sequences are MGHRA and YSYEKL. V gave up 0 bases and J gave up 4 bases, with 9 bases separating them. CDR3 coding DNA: TGCGCCAGCAGCCAAGAACTAGCTAGCACCGGGGAGCTGTTTTTT. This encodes CASSQELASTGELFF.

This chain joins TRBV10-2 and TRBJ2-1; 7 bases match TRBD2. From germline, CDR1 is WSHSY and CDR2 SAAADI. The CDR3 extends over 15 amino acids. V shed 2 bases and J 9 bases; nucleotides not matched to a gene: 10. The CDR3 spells CASSEGLAAPPEQFF. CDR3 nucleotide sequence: TGCGCCAGCAGTGAGGGGCTAGCGGCCCCGCCTGAGCAGTTCTTC.

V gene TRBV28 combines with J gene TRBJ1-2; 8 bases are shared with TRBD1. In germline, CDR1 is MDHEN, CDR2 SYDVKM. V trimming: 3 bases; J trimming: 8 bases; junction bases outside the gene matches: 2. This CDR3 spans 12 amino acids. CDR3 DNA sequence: TGTGCCAGCAGTTTCTCAGGGGGCGGCTACACCTTC. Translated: CASSFSGGGYTF.

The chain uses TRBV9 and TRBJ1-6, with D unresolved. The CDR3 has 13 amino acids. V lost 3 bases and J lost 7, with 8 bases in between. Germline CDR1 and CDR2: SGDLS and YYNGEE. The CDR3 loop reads CASSARFNSPLHF. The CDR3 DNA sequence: TGTGCCAGCAGCGCCCGGTTCAATTCACCCCTCCACTTT.

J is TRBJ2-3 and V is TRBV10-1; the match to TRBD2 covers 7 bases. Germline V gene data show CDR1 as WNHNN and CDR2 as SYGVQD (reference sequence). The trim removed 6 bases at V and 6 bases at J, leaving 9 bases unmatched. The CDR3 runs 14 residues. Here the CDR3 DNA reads TGCGCCAGCAGCGGACACGGGGGGACGGATACGCAGTATTTT. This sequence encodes CASSGHGGTDTQYF.

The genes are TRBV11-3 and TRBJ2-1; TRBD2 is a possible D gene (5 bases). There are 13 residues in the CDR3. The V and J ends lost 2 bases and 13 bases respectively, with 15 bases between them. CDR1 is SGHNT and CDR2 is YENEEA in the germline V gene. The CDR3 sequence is CASSLRRKEAQFF. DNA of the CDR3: TGTGCCAGCAGCTTAAGACGCAAGGAGGCACAGTTCTTC.